Shown below are 9 T cell receptor beta chains from a single sample sequenced in a study of technical replicates of blood from a few donors. The method was immunoSEQ multiplex PCR; TCRdb's version includes in-frame clones alone and lacks a portion of them. The sample lists 74,000 or so clones; just over 95% were seen once. The sample was T cells isolated from PBMCs. The receptors here all came from a human donor in good health.

The chain combines TRBV7-2 with TRBJ2-5, with 8 bases aligning to TRBD2. V gave up 4 bases and J gave up 5 bases; unmatched junction bases: 9. The CDR3 consists of 15 residues. Germline V gives CDR1 SGHTA, CDR2 FQGNSA. Here the CDR3 reads CASSSPIAGWETQYF. For the CDR3, the DNA is TGTGCCAGCAGCTCACCTATAGCGGGATGGGAGACCCAGTACTTC.

CDR3 sequence (DNA): TGTGCCAGTCGGACTCTCCGCACAGATACGCAGTATTTT. Translating gives CASRTLRTDTQYF. This rearrangement joins TRBV7-9 to TRBJ2-3, with D maybe TRBD2 (5 bases). The CDR3 has 13 residues. The germline V gene has CDR1 SEHNR and CDR2 FQNEAQ (reference sequence). Trimming took 9 bases from V and 1 from J, leaving 11 bases between them.

The rearrangement joins TRBV28 to TRBJ2-7; 9 bases fit TRBD1. Germline CDR1 and CDR2: MDHEN and SYDVKM. The CDR3 contains 16 residues. J was trimmed by 0 bases and V by 6 bases; bases with no gene match: 9. The CDR3 is CASRPRTGDYSYEQYF. The CDR3 bases are TGTGCCAGCAGACCTAGGACAGGGGACTACTCCTACGAGCAGTACTTC.

This chain joins TRBV28 and TRBJ2-7; D uncertain. V lost 6 bases, J lost 2 bases, and 11 bases lay in between. CDR3 length: 13 residues. Germline assignment: CDR1 MDHEN and CDR2 SYDVKM. CDR3 DNA: TGTGCCAGCAGCCAAATTCCCACCTACGAGCAGTACTTC. It specifies CASSQIPTYEQYF. Drawing the rest from reference TRBV28 and TRBJ2-7, the complete variable domain is DVKVTQSSRYLVKRTGEKVFLECVQDMDHENMFWYRQDPGLGLRLIYFSYDVKMKEKGDIPEGYSVSREKKERFSLILESASTNQTSMYLCASSQIPTYEQYFGPGTRLTVT.

CDR3 in amino acids: CASSQAAGIKLFF. Here the CDR3 DNA reads TGTGCCAGCAGCCAAGCGGCCGGGATAAAGCTGTTCTTC. The chain uses TRBV14 and TRBJ2-1, with D possibly TRBD2 on 5 matching bases. The CDR3 covers 13 residues. The germline gives CDR1 SGHDN, CDR2 FVKESK. V gave up 1 base and J gave up 15 bases, with 16 bases separating them.

The chain couples TRBV19 to TRBJ1-1; the match to TRBD1 covers 9 bases. V trimming: 9 bases; J trimming: 0 bases; junction bases outside the gene matches: 5. Germline V gene lookup returns CDR1 LNHDA and CDR2 SQIVND (reference sequence). There are 14 residues in the CDR3. CDR3 region: CASKQGALNTEAFF. The CDR3, as DNA: TGTGCCAGCAAACAGGGGGCCCTGAACACTGAAGCTTTCTTT. Combining the CDR3 with reference TRBV19 and TRBJ1-1 gives the whole variable domain DGGITQSPKYLFRKEGQNVTLSCEQNLNHDAMYWYRQDPGQGLRLIYYSQIVNDFQKGDIAEGYSVSREKKESFPLTVTSAQKNPTAFYLCASKQGALNTEAFFGQGTRLTVV.

V and J are TRBV6-5 and TRBJ1-2; D gene unclear. Germline CDR1 MNHEY, CDR2 SVGAGI. The CDR3 extends over 12 amino acids. Trimming shortened V by 4 bases and J by 7 bases, and 10 bases separated the two germline ends. CDR3: CASSSPQFGYTF. The CDR3 bases are TGTGCCAGCAGTTCACCTCAGTTTGGCTACACCTTC.

The V and J genes are TRBV29-1 and TRBJ2-6; D is uncertain. Trimming took off 0 bases at V and 1 base at J, with 10 bases between the two ends. The V gene's germline CDR1 is SQVTM and CDR2 ANQGSEA. This CDR3 has 16 amino acids. The CDR3, as DNA: TGCAGCGTTGAAGATCCTGGCAGATCTGGGGCCAACGTCCTGACTTTC. The encoded protein is CSVEDPGRSGANVLTF. Looking up the rest from reference TRBV29-1 and TRBJ2-6 gives the full variable domain: SAVISQKPSRDICQRGTSLTIQCQVDSQVTMMFWYRQQPGQSLTLIATANQGSEATYESGFVIDKFPISRPNLTFSTLTVSNMSPEDSSIYLCSVEDPGRSGANVLTFGAGSRLTVL.

Here the CDR3 DNA reads TGTGCCAGCAGTTATAAGGGACTCTCGTCTGGCTACACCTTC. Translating gives CASSYKGLSSGYTF. The chain carries TRBV6-5 and TRBJ1-2, with a weak D call TRBD1 (5 bases). In germline, CDR1 is MNHEY, CDR2 SVGAGI. This CDR3 has 14 residues. Trimming cost V 3 bases and J 7 bases, with 15 bases left between them.